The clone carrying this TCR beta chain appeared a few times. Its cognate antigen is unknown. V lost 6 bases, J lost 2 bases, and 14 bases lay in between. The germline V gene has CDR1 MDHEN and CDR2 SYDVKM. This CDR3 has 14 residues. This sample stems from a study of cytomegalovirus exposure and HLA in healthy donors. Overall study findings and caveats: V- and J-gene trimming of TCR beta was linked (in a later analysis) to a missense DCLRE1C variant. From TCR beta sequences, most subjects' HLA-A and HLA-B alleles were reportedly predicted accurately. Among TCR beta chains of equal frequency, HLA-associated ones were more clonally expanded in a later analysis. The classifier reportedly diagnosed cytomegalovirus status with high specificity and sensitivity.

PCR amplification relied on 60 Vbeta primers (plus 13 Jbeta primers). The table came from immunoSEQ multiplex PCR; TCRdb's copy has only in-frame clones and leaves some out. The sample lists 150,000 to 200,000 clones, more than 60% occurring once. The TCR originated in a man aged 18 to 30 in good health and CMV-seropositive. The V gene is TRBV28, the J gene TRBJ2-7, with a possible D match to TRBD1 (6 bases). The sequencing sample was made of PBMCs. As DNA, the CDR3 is TGTGCCAGCAGCCGACATCAGGGGACCTACGAGCAGTACTTC. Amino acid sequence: CASSRHQGTYEQYF.